There are a few counts of the clone carrying this T cell receptor beta chain. What it binds is unknown. The sample is drawn from a study of T cells in Graves' hyperthyroidism and ophthalmopathy. Study conclusions and caveats: Onset of ophthalmopathy came a median 6.5 months after the model predicted it.

TCR beta CDR3 regions were amplified from RNA transcripts. First-round RT-PCR of the TCR CDR3 relied on the HTBI primer set. TCRdb passed the multiplex PCR reads through MiXCR, listing each CDR3 protein once. There are 550,000 to 800,000 distinct CDR3 sequences in the sample; about a sixth occur only once, and around 7.7% lies in the top ten. When ophthalmopathy did not progress within 18 months, Graves' hyperthyroidism was considered stable. In making diagnoses, clinical symptoms, serum thyroxine and TRAb, thyroid ultrasound and orbital computed tomography were all used. The PBMCs studied were ones that came from 10 ml fresh peripheral blood. CDR1 and CDR2 (germline): MDHEN, SYDVKM. V was pared by 5 bases and J by 12 bases, with 19 bases between. The CDR3 is 13 amino acids.

The sequenced material came from blood. This clonotype was obtained from a man aged 18 to 29 with Graves' hyperthyroidism. The chain joins TRBV28 to TRBJ2-5; D remains unclear. CDR3 loop: CASSPYRTENKYF. CDR3 DNA: TGTGCCAGCAGTCCCTACCGGACGGAGAACAAGTACTTC.